The 25 T cell receptor beta chains given below trace back to one sample, sequenced in a study of T cells after yellow fever vaccination. TCRdb fed the 5' RACE reads into MiXCR, producing one record per CDR3 protein. Among some 240,000 distinct CDR3 sequences, about 5.2% were seen once, and the ten largest hold roughly 3%. This specimen consisted of CD4+ T cells sorted from PBMCs, obtained on the day of the yellow fever booster vaccination. The receptors shown here come from a man in his late teens or twenties who received the YFV17D yellow fever vaccine.

This clonotype was found many times. This chain connects TRBV29-1 to TRBJ2-4; 7 bases are shared with TRBD1. CDR1 and CDR2 (germline): SQVTM, ANQGSEA. The J segment lost 1 base and the V segment lost 6 bases, leaving 12 bases of the junction unmatched. CDR3 length: 16 amino acids. The CDR3 coding sequence is TGCAGCGTCCGTCGTCTTTCGGACAGGGCCAAAAACATTCAGTACTTC. Amino acids: CSVRRLSDRAKNIQYF.

The J gene is TRBJ2-7, the V gene TRBV30; D gene uncertain. The CDR3 spans 15 residues. Germline V gene data show CDR1 as GTSNPN and CDR2 as SVGIG (reference sequence). V lost 0 bases, J lost 0 bases, and 12 bases lay in between. The CDR3 loop reads CAWSVRRVLSYEQYF. The CDR3, as DNA: TGTGCCTGGAGTGTAAGAAGGGTGCTCTCCTACGAGCAGTACTTC. The whole variable domain, remainder taken from reference TRBV30 and TRBJ2-7, is SQTIHQWPATLVQPVGSPLSLECTVEGTSNPNLYWYRQAAGRGLQLLFYSVGIGQISSEVPQNLSASRPQDRQFILSSKKLLLSDSGFYLCAWSVRRVLSYEQYFGPGTRLTVT.

CDR3 protein: CSTKLGLAGAFNEQFF. The CDR3 DNA reads TGCAGCACTAAACTCGGACTAGCGGGGGCGTTCAATGAGCAGTTCTTC. The J gene is TRBJ2-1, the V gene TRBV29-1; 13 bases fit TRBD2. The CDR3 is 16 amino acids. Trimming took 8 bases from V and 6 from J; bases not matched to a gene: 13. Germline V lookup: CDR1 SQVTM, CDR2 ANQGSEA.

The chain employs TRBV6-5 and TRBJ1-2; the match to TRBD1 covers 8 bases. V dropped 6 bases and J dropped 4; count of bases not matched to a gene: 7. CDR1 and CDR2 from the germline V gene are MNHEY and SVGAGI. The length of the CDR3 is 14 residues. Written as DNA, the CDR3 is TGTGCCAGCAGGTCGACAGGGGCGACCTATGGCTACACCTTC. It translates to CASRSTGATYGYTF.

The sample holds many counts of this clonotype. This chain links TRBV4-3 with TRBJ1-5; 8 bases match TRBD1. Germline V gene sequence: CDR1 LGHNA, CDR2 YSLEER. V dropped 4 bases and J dropped 7; count of bases not matched to a gene: 6. The CDR3 contains 14 residues. CDR3 DNA sequence: TGCGCCAGCAGCCGCTCGGACAGGGTCCAGCCCCAGCATTTT. Protein sequence: CASSRSDRVQPQHF.

Written as DNA, the CDR3 is TGTGCCAGCAGTACAACAGGGTTAGCCAAAAACATTCAGTACTTC. Translating gives CASSTTGLAKNIQYF. V and J are TRBV6-6 and TRBJ2-4, with D perhaps TRBD1 (6 bases). The CDR3 loop spans 15 amino acids. Germline V gene data show CDR1 as MNHNY and CDR2 as SVGAGI (reference sequence). The V and J ends lost 5 bases and 0 bases respectively, with 11 bases between them.

The gene calls are TRBV5-4 and TRBJ2-2; a possible D gene is TRBD1 (5 bases). There are 15 residues in the CDR3. The germline gives CDR1 SGHNT, CDR2 YYREEE (reference sequence). V lost 4 bases and J lost 0, with 10 bases in between. The CDR3 bases are TGTGCCAGCAGCATAGACAGCGCGAACACCGGGGAGCTGTTTTTT. Amino acid sequence: CASSIDSANTGELFF.

This clonotype was observed many times. The chain is built from TRBV29-1 and TRBJ2-2; D gene uncertain. The V end lost 7 bases, the J end lost 4 bases, and 10 bases lay between the germline ends. The CDR3 is 12 amino acids. The germline V gene has CDR1 SQVTM and CDR2 ANQGSEA. The CDR3 here is CSAYTGTGELFF. The CDR3 nucleotides read TGCAGCGCTTACACGGGCACCGGGGAGCTGTTTTTT.

This clonotype was picked up a small number of times. The rearrangement links TRBV7-2 to TRBJ1-3, with 8 nucleotides matching TRBD1. The CDR3 spans 14 residues. The germline V gene has CDR1 SGHTA and CDR2 FQGNSA. J lost 3 bases, V lost 7 bases, and 5 bases had no gene match. CDR3 coding DNA: TGTGCCAGCATCAAGACAGGGGATGGAAACACCATATATTTT. Its translation is CASIKTGDGNTIYF. Full variable domain (remainder filled in from reference TRBV7-2 and TRBJ1-3): GAGVSQSPSNKVTEKGKDVELRCDPISGHTALYWYRQSLGQGLEFLIYFQGNSAPDKSGLPSDRFSAERTGGSVSTLTIQRTQQEDSAVYLCASIKTGDGNTIYFGEGSWLTVV.

This clonotype occurred many times. This rearrangement joins TRBV10-3 to TRBJ1-3, with no clear D. Per the germline V gene, CDR1 is ENHRY and CDR2 is SYGVKD. The CDR3 extends over 14 amino acids. V gave up 10 bases and J gave up 0 bases, with 13 bases separating them. This CDR3 reads CATSPPSSGNTIYF. In nucleotides, the CDR3 is TGTGCCACCTCCCCACCCAGCTCTGGAAACACCATATATTTT.

This clonotype was observed a few times. The CDR3 protein is CASSLRTQTGELFF. As DNA, the CDR3 is TGTGCCAGCTCACTTAGAACCCAGACCGGGGAGCTGTTTTTT. The rearrangement links TRBV18 to TRBJ2-2; D uncertain. The CDR3 extends over 14 amino acids. Trimming shortened V by 4 bases and J by 5 bases, and 11 bases separated the two germline ends. Per the germline V gene, CDR1 is KGHSH and CDR2 is LQKENI. Supplemented by reference TRBV18 and TRBJ2-2, the full variable domain reads NAGVMQNPRHLVRRRGQEARLRCSPMKGHSHVYWYRQLPEEGLKFMVYLQKENIIDESGMPKERFSAEFPKEGPSILRIQQVVRGDSAAYFCASSLRTQTGELFFGEGSRLTVL.

This clonotype was counted many times. V usage is TRBV7-2 and J usage is TRBJ2-7, with TRBD1 matching over 7 bases. The CDR3 is 16 residues long. V shed 6 bases and J 5 bases; nucleotides not matched to a gene: 16. CDR1 is SGHTA, CDR2 FQGNSA, per germline. CDR3 sequence reads: CASSVFTGVVRNEQYF. The CDR3 DNA follows: TGTGCCAGCAGTGTATTTACAGGGGTTGTGAGGAACGAGCAGTACTTC.

This clonotype was counted many times. This sequence joins TRBV29-1 and TRBJ2-3; TRBD1 matches 8 bases. Germline values: CDR1 SQVTM, CDR2 ANQGSEA. The CDR3 consists of 13 residues. The junction had 4 bases not matched to a gene; V was cut back by 5 bases and J by 3 bases. The CDR3 loop reads CSVSQGGTDTQYF. In DNA, the CDR3 is TGCAGCGTTTCACAGGGGGGAACAGATACGCAGTATTTT.

The chain employs TRBV18 and TRBJ2-7; 7 nucleotides line up with TRBD1. J gave up 0 bases and V 4 bases, and 9 bases lay outside the gene matches. The germline V gene has CDR1 KGHSH and CDR2 LQKENI. The CDR3 has 16 amino acids. This CDR3 is CASSLTSQGSSYEQYF. DNA for the CDR3: TGTGCCAGCTCACTCACTTCACAGGGGAGCTCCTACGAGCAGTACTTC.

This clonotype was found many times. The DNA of the CDR3 is TGCAGCGTCGACCGGGACAGGGGTAGCACTGAAGCTTTCTTT. As protein: CSVDRDRGSTEAFF. The chain combines TRBV29-1 with TRBJ1-1, with 10 nucleotides matching TRBD1. The CDR3 consists of 14 residues. The germline gives CDR1 SQVTM, CDR2 ANQGSEA. Trimming cost V 6 bases and J 4 bases; bases outside gene matches: 8.

The V gene is TRBV3-1, the J gene TRBJ1-1; D is possibly TRBD1 (5 bases). With 0 bases removed from V and 11 bases from J, the gap between germline ends came to 19 bases. Germline CDR1 is LGHDT and CDR2 is YNNKEL (reference sequence). This CDR3 region has 15 residues. The CDR3: CASSQDVAQGFYAFF. CDR3 DNA sequence: TGTGCCAGCAGCCAAGATGTCGCCCAGGGATTTTATGCTTTCTTT.

This clonotype was seen ten or more times. The chain is built from TRBV5-6 and TRBJ1-1; D ambiguous. Germline V CDR1 and CDR2: SGHDT, YYEEEE. V lost 0 bases and J lost 3, with 9 bases in between. This CDR3 region has 14 residues. Here the CDR3 reads CASSLVYLHTEAFF. The CDR3, as DNA: TGTGCCAGCAGCTTGGTGTACCTCCACACTGAAGCTTTCTTT.

This chain uses TRBV15 with TRBJ2-5; D is unclear. The CDR3 loop spans 13 amino acids. The germline CDR1 and CDR2 sequences are LNHNV and YYDKDF (reference sequence). Deletions cut 1 base from V and 4 bases from J, with 7 bases between. CDR3 nucleotide sequence: TGTGCCACCAGCAGAGCCCGTCCAGAGACCCAGTACTTC. This translates into CATSRARPETQYF.

This clonotype appeared many times. The rearrangement uses TRBV6-2 or TRBV6-3 and TRBJ2-7; TRBD1 or TRBD2 may be the D gene (5 bases each). Trimming shortened V by 1 base and J by 4 bases, and 17 bases separated the two germline ends. The CDR3 is 16 amino acids. Germline V lookup: CDR1 MNHEY, CDR2 SVGEGT. The CDR3 coding sequence is TGTGCCAGCAGTTACTACAGACGGGACCAACCGTACGAGCAGTACGTC. The encoded protein is CASSYYRRDQPYEQYV.

The chain joins TRBV6-1 to TRBJ1-1; D may be TRBD1 (6 bases). Germline CDR1 is MNHNS and CDR2 is SASEGT. The CDR3 covers 14 residues. V was pared by 2 bases and J by 6 bases, with 13 bases between. CDR3 in DNA: TGTGCCAGCAGTGAATGGGGAGGGGGGGCTGAAGCTTTCTTT. This translates into CASSEWGGGAEAFF.

At least ten counts were recorded for this clonotype. This chain connects TRBV5-1 to TRBJ2-7; no definite D call. This CDR3 has 14 residues. V lost 6 bases, J lost 1 base, and 14 bases lay in between. Looked up from germline, CDR1 is SGHRS and CDR2 is YFSETQ. The CDR3 DNA reads as TGCGCCAGCAACCTCGGTGGGGTATCCTACGAGCAGTACTTC. Translation: CASNLGGVSYEQYF.

This clonotype was detected a few times. An end of the junction differs from the germline gene, which may be a read error. This chain uses TRBV7-7 with TRBJ2-3; TRBD2 aligns across 8 bases. In germline, CDR1 is SSHAT, CDR2 FNYEAQ (reference sequence). The CDR3 spans 16 residues. CDR3 in DNA: TGTGCTAGCAGCCCGATGGCGGGGGGTCGGACAGATACGCAGTATTTT. It encodes CASSPMAGGRTDTQYF.

This clonotype was detected a few times. The chain employs TRBV29-1 and TRBJ2-1; weak D call: TRBD1 (7 bases). The V gene lost 1 base and the J gene lost 8 bases, with 24 bases spanning the gap. Germline V gene sequence: CDR1 SQVTM, CDR2 ANQGSEA. The CDR3 length is 17 residues. The DNA for the CDR3 is TGCAGCGTTGAAGTATACGGGCAGGGGGGAGATAACGATGAGCAGTTCTTC. Amino acids: CSVEVYGQGGDNDEQFF.

This clonotype was counted ten times or more. The chain combines TRBV12-3 or TRBV12-4 with TRBJ1-2; no definite D call. The CDR3 sequence is 11 residues long. V dropped 3 bases and J dropped 7 bases, with 6 bases sitting between them. CDR3 in amino acids: CASSFWLGYTF. The CDR3 bases are TGTGCCAGCAGTTTTTGGCTTGGCTACACCTTC.

This clonotype was seen a handful of times. The chain couples TRBV11-2 to TRBJ2-5; TRBD1 might be the D (5 bases). The CDR3 covers 15 residues. V gave up 5 bases and J gave up 4 bases, with 17 bases separating them. CDR1 is SGHAT and CDR2 is FQNNGV in the germline V gene. CDR3 amino acids: CASSPPGRAAETQYF. The CDR3 coding sequence is TGTGCCAGCAGCCCCCCCGGCAGGGCTGCAGAGACCCAGTACTTC.